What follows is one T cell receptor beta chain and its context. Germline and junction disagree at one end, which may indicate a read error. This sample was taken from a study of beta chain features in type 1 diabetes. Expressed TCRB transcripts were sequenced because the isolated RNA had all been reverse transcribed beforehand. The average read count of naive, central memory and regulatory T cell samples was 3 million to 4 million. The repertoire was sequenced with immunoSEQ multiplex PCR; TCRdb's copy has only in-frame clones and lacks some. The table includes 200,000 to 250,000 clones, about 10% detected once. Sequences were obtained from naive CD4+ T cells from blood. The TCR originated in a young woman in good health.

Written as DNA, the CDR3 is TGTGCCAGCAGTGATTCGGTAGCGGGACCCGTAGCATTC. Its protein product is CASSDSVAGPVAF. The chain uses TRBV6-1 and TRBJ2-7, with 8 bases that match TRBD2. CDR3 length equals 13 residues. The V gene's germline CDR1 is MNHNS and CDR2 SASEGT.